The 12 T cell receptor beta chains in this list originate from one sample, sequenced in a study of chemoradiotherapy in HPV16-positive cancers. Assay: immunoSEQ multiplex PCR; the TCRdb copy retains only in-frame clones and omits some. The data hold approximately 30,000 clones, with around 86% observed a single time. This sample comprised blood, obtained from a patient who underwent chemoradiotherapy. All receptors derive from a human donor with HPV-associated anogenital cancer.

V and J are TRBV5-1 and TRBJ1-2; a weak D match, TRBD1 (5 bases). Trimming stripped 8 bases from V and 0 bases from J, with 11 bases between. This CDR3 region has 13 residues. Germline V gene data show CDR1 as SGHRS and CDR2 as YFSETQ. The DNA of the CDR3 is TGCGCCAGTTCCCTGACAGCTAACTATGGCTACACCTTC. This codes for CASSLTANYGYTF.

The chain is built from TRBV19 and TRBJ1-1, with TRBD1 identical over 7 bases. V lost 5 bases to trimming and J lost 5 bases; unmatched junction nucleotides: 11. The CDR3 is 15 residues long. CDR1 and CDR2 (germline): LNHDA, SQIVND (reference sequence). The CDR3 region is CASSGGRQGRTEAFF. Here the CDR3 DNA reads TGTGCCAGTAGTGGGGGCCGACAGGGAAGAACTGAAGCTTTCTTT.

V usage is TRBV20-1 and J usage is TRBJ1-1; D remains ambiguous. The CDR3 is 10 residues long. Germline V gene data show CDR1 as DFQATT and CDR2 as SNEGSKA (reference sequence). Trimming stripped 2 bases from V and 6 bases from J, with 4 bases between. CDR3: CSARISEAFF. CDR3 coding DNA: TGCAGTGCTAGAATCTCTGAAGCTTTCTTT.

The chain has TRBV4-2 and TRBJ2-1, with D uncertain. The CDR3 has 13 residues. Germline V gene lookup returns CDR1 LGHNA and CDR2 YNFKEQ. V lost 1 base and J 10 bases, leaving 11 bases between the germline ends. For the CDR3, the DNA is TGTGCCAGCAGCCAAGGTGGCTGGGCGGAGCAGTTCTTC. Translating gives CASSQGGWAEQFF.

The genes are TRBV9 and TRBJ2-7; 8 bases map to TRBD2. The germline gives CDR1 SGDLS, CDR2 YYNGEE. This CDR3 region has 15 residues. The ends lost 0 bases at V and 2 bases at J; junction bases unmatched: 4. The CDR3 loop is CASSVGGGYTYEQYF. DNA for the CDR3: TGTGCCAGCAGCGTAGGCGGGGGGTACACCTACGAGCAGTACTTC. Full variable domain (missing parts from reference TRBV9 and TRBJ2-7): DSGVTQTPKHLITATGQRVTLRCSPRSGDLSVYWYQQSLDQGLQFLIQYYNGEERAKGNILERFSAQQFPDLHSELNLSSLELGDSALYFCASSVGGGYTYEQYFGPGTRLTVT.

The rearrangement uses TRBV28 and TRBJ1-2, with a weak D call TRBD1 (6 bases). The CDR3 loop spans 15 amino acids. Germline assignment: CDR1 MDHEN and CDR2 SYDVKM. Trimming took off 1 base at V and 8 bases at J, with 17 bases between the two ends. The DNA for the CDR3 is TGTGCCAGCAGTTTATTTGATGGGGGCCCCATCGGCTACACCTTC. This encodes CASSLFDGGPIGYTF.

V usage is TRBV7-3 and J usage is TRBJ1-2, with 7 bases fitting TRBD1. CDR3 length: 18 residues. Trimming at V came to 5 bases and at J to 1 base, leaving 16 bases not matched to a gene. Germline CDR1 is SGHTA and CDR2 is FQGTGA. CDR3 amino acids: CASSPSGTAFADNYGYTF. The CDR3, as DNA: TGTGCCAGCAGCCCTTCGGGGACAGCCTTTGCCGATAACTATGGCTACACCTTC.

This clone has just a few counts. The chain joins TRBV2 to TRBJ1-5; the D gene is possibly TRBD1 (5 bases). V was clipped by 0 bases and J by 4 bases, with 7 bases between them. This CDR3 contains 14 residues. The germline V gene has CDR1 SNHLY and CDR2 FYNNEI. CDR3 in amino acids: CASSEAGGNQPQHF. CDR3 nucleotides: TGTGCCAGCAGTGAAGCTGGGGGGAATCAGCCCCAGCATTTT.

V gene TRBV11-2 combines with J gene TRBJ2-7; 8 bases are shared with TRBD1. The CDR3 spans 15 residues. The trim removed 5 bases at V and 4 bases at J, leaving 10 bases unmatched. The V gene's germline CDR1 is SGHAT and CDR2 FQNNGV. The CDR3 protein is CASSLPTGDNYEQYF. CDR3 nucleotides: TGTGCCAGCAGCCTCCCGACAGGGGATAATTACGAGCAGTACTTC.

Comments on this clone: One junction end does not reproduce the germline sequence, and a read error may be involved. The V gene is TRBV7-7, the J gene TRBJ2-7; 12 bases agree with TRBD2. The CDR3 extends over 16 amino acids. Germline-derived CDR1 and CDR2 are SSHAT and FNYEAQ (reference sequence). The CDR3 spells CASSLGLAGISYEQYF. The CDR3 DNA follows: TGTGCTAGCAGCCTCGGACTAGCGGGGATCTCCTACGAGCAGTACTTC. Full variable domain (outside the CDR3, taken from reference TRBV7-7 and TRBJ2-7): GAGVSQSPRYKVTKRGQDVTLRCDPISSHATLYWYQQALGQGPEFLTYFNYEAQPDKSGLPSDRFSAERPEGSISTLTIQRTEQRDSAMYRCASSLGLAGISYEQYFGPGTRLTVT.

Of note for this clone: This specimen includes other DNA sequences encoding the same CDR3. The rearrangement uses TRBV7-2 and TRBJ1-5, with D tentatively TRBD1 (5 bases). CDR3 length: 14 amino acids. Trimming took off 2 bases at V and 3 bases at J, with 8 bases between the two ends. Per germline, CDR1 SGHTA and CDR2 FQGNSA. Here the CDR3 reads CASSLPGYNQPQHF. The CDR3 nucleotides read TGTGCCAGCAGCTTACCAGGGTACAATCAGCCCCAGCATTTT.

The gene calls are TRBV5-5 and TRBJ2-5; 8 nucleotides match TRBD2. This CDR3 region has 14 residues. Germline CDR1 reads SGHKS; CDR2 reads YYEKEE (reference sequence). Trimming at V came to 6 bases and at J to 2 bases, leaving 6 bases not matched to a gene. The CDR3 is CASIQGTSQETQYF. The CDR3 DNA sequence: TGTGCCAGCATACAAGGGACTAGTCAAGAGACCCAGTACTTC.